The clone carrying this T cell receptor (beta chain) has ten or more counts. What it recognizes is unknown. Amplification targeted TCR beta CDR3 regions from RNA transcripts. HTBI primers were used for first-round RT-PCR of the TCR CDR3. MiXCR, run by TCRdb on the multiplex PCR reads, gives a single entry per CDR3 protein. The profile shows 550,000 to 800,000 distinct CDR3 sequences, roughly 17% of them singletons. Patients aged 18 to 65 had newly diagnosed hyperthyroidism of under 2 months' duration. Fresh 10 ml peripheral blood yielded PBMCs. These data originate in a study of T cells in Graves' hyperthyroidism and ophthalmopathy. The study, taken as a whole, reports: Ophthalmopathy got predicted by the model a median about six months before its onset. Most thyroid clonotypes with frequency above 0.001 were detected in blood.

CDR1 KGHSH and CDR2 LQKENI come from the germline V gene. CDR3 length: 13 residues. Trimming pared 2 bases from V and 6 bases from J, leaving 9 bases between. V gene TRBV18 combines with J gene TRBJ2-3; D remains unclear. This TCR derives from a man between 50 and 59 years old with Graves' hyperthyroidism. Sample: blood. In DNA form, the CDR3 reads TGTGCCAGCTCACCAAACCAGGACGATACGCAGTATTTT. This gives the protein CASSPNQDDTQYF.